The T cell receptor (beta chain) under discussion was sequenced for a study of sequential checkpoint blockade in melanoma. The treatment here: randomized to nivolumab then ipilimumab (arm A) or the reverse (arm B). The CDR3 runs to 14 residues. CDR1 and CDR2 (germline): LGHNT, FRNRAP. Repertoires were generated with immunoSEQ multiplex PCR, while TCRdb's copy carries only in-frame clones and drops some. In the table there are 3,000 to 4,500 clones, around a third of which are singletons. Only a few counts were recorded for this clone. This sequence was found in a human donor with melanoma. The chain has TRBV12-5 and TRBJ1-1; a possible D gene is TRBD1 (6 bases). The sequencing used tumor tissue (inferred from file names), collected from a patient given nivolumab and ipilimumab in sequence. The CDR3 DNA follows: TGTGCCAGCTGGCCGGCGGGGGCGTACACTGAAGCTTTCTTT. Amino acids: CASWPAGAYTEAFF. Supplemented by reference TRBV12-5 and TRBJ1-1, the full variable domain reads DARVTQTPRHKVTEMGQEVTMRCQPILGHNTVFWYRQTMMQGLELLAYFRNRAPLDDSGMPKDRFSAEMPDATLATLKIQPSEPRDSAVYFCASWPAGAYTEAFFGQGTRLTVV.